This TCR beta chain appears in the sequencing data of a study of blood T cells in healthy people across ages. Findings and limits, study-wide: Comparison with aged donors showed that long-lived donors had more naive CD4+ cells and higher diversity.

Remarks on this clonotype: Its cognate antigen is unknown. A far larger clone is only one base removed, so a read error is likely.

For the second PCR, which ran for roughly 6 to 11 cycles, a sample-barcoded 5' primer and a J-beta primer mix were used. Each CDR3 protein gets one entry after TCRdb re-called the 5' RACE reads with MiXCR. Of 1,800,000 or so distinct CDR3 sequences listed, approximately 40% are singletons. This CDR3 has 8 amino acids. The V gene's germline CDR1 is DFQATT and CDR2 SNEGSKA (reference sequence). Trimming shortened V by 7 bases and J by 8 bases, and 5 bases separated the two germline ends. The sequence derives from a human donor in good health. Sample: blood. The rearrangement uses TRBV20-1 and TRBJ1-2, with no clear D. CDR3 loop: CSGDGYTF. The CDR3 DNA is TGCAGTGGAGACGGCTACACCTTC.